Following are 29 T cell receptor beta chains from one sample sequenced in a study of blood T cell repertoires in COVID-19. Repertoires were generated with immunoSEQ multiplex PCR, while TCRdb's copy carries only in-frame clones and drops some. The sample lists just under 350,000 clones, more than 75% occurring once. Sequencing input: peripheral blood. These receptors were obtained from a woman in her forties or fifties with COVID-19, enrolled during active disease.

The chain is built from TRBV6-5 and TRBJ1-2; a weak D match, TRBD1 (6 bases). The CDR3 loop spans 13 amino acids. Per germline, CDR1 MNHEY and CDR2 SVGAGI. V was pared by 0 bases and J by 8 bases, with 10 bases between. CDR3 sequence (DNA): TGTGCCAGCAGTTACTCGAGACAGGCCGGCTACACCTTC. Translated: CASSYSRQAGYTF.

This sequence joins TRBV11-2 and TRBJ2-1, with D maybe TRBD1 (5 bases). This CDR3 comprises 15 residues. V was shortened by 5 bases and J by 1 base, with 12 bases between the two germline ends. Germline V CDR1 and CDR2: SGHAT, FQNNGV. For the CDR3, the DNA is TGTGCCAGCAGCGTGTACTCAGGGTCCTACAATGAGCAGTTCTTC. As protein: CASSVYSGSYNEQFF.

The chain recombines TRBV29-1 with TRBJ2-7; weak D call: TRBD2 (5 bases). Trimming removed 7 bases from V and 4 bases from J, with 20 bases in between. The V gene's germline CDR1 is SQVTM and CDR2 ANQGSEA. The CDR3 extends over 14 amino acids. The CDR3 DNA is TGCAGCGCATTATTCAGAGGGTCCAAATACGAGCAGTACTTC. Its translation: CSALFRGSKYEQYF.

This clone was observed a single time. The chain combines TRBV19 with TRBJ1-1; TRBD1 matches at 7 bases. The ends lost 3 bases at V and 1 base at J; junction bases unmatched: 8. Germline values: CDR1 LNHDA, CDR2 SQIVND (reference sequence). CDR3 length: 16 residues. The DNA of the CDR3 is TGTGCCAGTAGTATGTTTTCGGGACAGAAGAACACTGAAGCTTTCTTT. It codes for CASSMFSGQKNTEAFF.

The CDR3 protein is CASSGKGAREAFF. Here the CDR3 DNA reads TGTGCCAGCAGTGGAAAGGGGGCGCGTGAAGCTTTCTTT. The chain links TRBV6-4 to TRBJ1-1; 7 bases are shared with TRBD1. The CDR3 loop spans 13 amino acids. Germline-derived CDR1 and CDR2 are MRHNA and SNTAGT. The V and J ends lost 4 bases and 7 bases, in that order; junction bases with no gene match: 6.

Concerning this clone itself: A junction end diverges from the germline sequence, so it may reflect a read error. The V and J genes are TRBV7-7 and TRBJ2-7, with 13 positions matching TRBD2. CDR1 is SSHAT and CDR2 is FNYEAQ in the germline V gene (reference sequence). The CDR3 consists of 15 residues. The CDR3 DNA follows: TGTGCTAGCAGCTTAGGGACTAGCGGGAACCACGAGCAGTACTTC. It specifies CASSLGTSGNHEQYF.

The chain combines TRBV5-1 with TRBJ1-5, with D unresolved. Germline V gives CDR1 SGHRS, CDR2 YFSETQ. Trimming removed 0 bases at V and 9 bases at J, with 16 bases between. The CDR3 has 15 amino acids. CDR3 sequence reads: CASSLEVGGSGPQHF. Written as DNA, the CDR3 is TGCGCCAGCAGCTTGGAGGTGGGAGGCTCAGGGCCCCAGCATTTT. Together with reference TRBV5-1 and TRBJ1-5, the CDR3 gives the full variable domain: KAGVTQTPRYLIKTRGQQVTLSCSPISGHRSVSWYQQTPGQGLQFLFEYFSETQRNKGNFPGRFSGRQFSNSRSEMNVSTLELGDSALYLCASSLEVGGSGPQHFGDGTRLSIL.

The gene calls are TRBV6-5 and TRBJ2-1; 7 positions match TRBD1. The germline gives CDR1 MNHEY, CDR2 SVGAGI. V was clipped by 6 bases and J by 4 bases; unmatched bases: 9. The CDR3 extends over 15 amino acids. CDR3 in DNA: TGTGCCAGCAGCGTTTTCGGGACAGCATACAATGAGCAGTTCTTC. This encodes CASSVFGTAYNEQFF.

V usage is TRBV9 and J usage is TRBJ2-3, with D unresolved. The CDR3 is 15 amino acids. V lost 4 bases to trimming and J lost 0 bases, with 12 bases between them. The germline V gene encodes CDR1 SGDLS and CDR2 YYNGEE. The CDR3 coding sequence is TGTGCCAGCAGCCCCCTTCAGAAAAGCACAGATACGCAGTATTTT. The encoded protein is CASSPLQKSTDTQYF.

This chain joins TRBV24-1 and TRBJ2-1; 7 bases match TRBD2. This CDR3 region has 18 residues. Germline assignment: CDR1 KGHDR and CDR2 SFDVKD. V shed 5 bases and J 0 bases; nucleotides not matched to a gene: 12. In nucleotides, the CDR3 is TGTGCCACCAGTGGGGCTAGCGGCACGCTTAGCTCCTACAATGAGCAGTTCTTC. Amino acid sequence: CATSGASGTLSSYNEQFF.

V and J are TRBV28 and TRBJ1-4; D might be TRBD1 (5 bases). The germline CDR1 and CDR2 sequences are MDHEN and SYDVKM. The CDR3 consists of 15 residues. V was pared by 1 base and J by 7 bases, with 13 bases between. CDR3 DNA sequence: TGTGCCAGCAGTTTATCGGGGGGAATAAGTGAAAAACTGTTTTTT. It is translated as CASSLSGGISEKLFF. Using reference TRBV28 and TRBJ1-4 for the parts outside the CDR3, the full variable domain is DVKVTQSSRYLVKRTGEKVFLECVQDMDHENMFWYRQDPGLGLRLIYFSYDVKMKEKGDIPEGYSVSREKKERFSLILESASTNQTSMYLCASSLSGGISEKLFFGSGTQLSVL.

The chain joins TRBV3-1 (or the pseudogene TRBV3-2) to TRBJ1-4; D is uncertain. V was trimmed by 2 bases and J by 11 bases, leaving 15 bases between them. The CDR3 sequence is 14 residues long. Germline V CDR1 and CDR2: LGHDT, YNNKEL (reference sequence). CDR3 nucleotides: TGTGCCAGCAGCCAAAAGTGGAGTGCCGGGAAACTGTTTTTT. Its translation is CASSQKWSAGKLFF.

The V and J genes are TRBV28 and TRBJ2-7; TRBD2 matches at 9 bases. V lost 3 bases, J lost 9 bases, and 9 bases stayed unmatched. The V gene's germline CDR1 is MDHEN and CDR2 SYDVKM. This CDR3 is 14 amino acids long. CDR3 in amino acids: CASSFLAGVWGQYF. CDR3 DNA: TGTGCCAGCAGTTTCTTAGCGGGAGTATGGGGGCAGTACTTC.

The chain couples TRBV19 to TRBJ1-5; 8 nucleotides match TRBD1. Per the germline V gene, CDR1 is LNHDA and CDR2 is SQIVND (reference sequence). The V and J ends lost 3 bases and 2 bases, in that order; junction bases with no gene match: 6. This CDR3 region has 16 residues. This CDR3 reads CASSMIRGQGNQPQHF. Here the CDR3 DNA reads TGTGCCAGTAGTATGATCAGGGGGCAAGGCAATCAGCCCCAGCATTTT.

The rearrangement links TRBV5-5 to TRBJ2-3; possibly TRBD1 for D (6 bases). V was cut by 0 bases and J by 3 bases, with 11 bases left in between. The germline gives CDR1 SGHKS, CDR2 YYEKEE (reference sequence). The CDR3 has 15 amino acids. The CDR3, as DNA: TGTGCCAGCAGCTTGGACAGGGTTTTAACAGATACGCAGTATTTT. Translated, it gives CASSLDRVLTDTQYF.

J is TRBJ1-5 and V is TRBV10-3; TRBD1 aligns across 7 bases. The trim removed 2 bases at V and 3 bases at J, leaving 4 bases unmatched. The CDR3 totals 15 residues. Germline-derived CDR1 and CDR2 are ENHRY and SYGVKD. CDR3 region: CAISETGDLNQPQHF. CDR3 DNA sequence: TGTGCCATCAGTGAGACAGGGGACCTCAATCAGCCCCAGCATTTT.

The chain is built from TRBV4-1 and TRBJ1-3; 7 positions match TRBD1. The CDR3 length is 17 residues. Germline V lookup: CDR1 MGHRA, CDR2 YSYEKL. V shed 3 bases, J shed 0 bases, and the junction held 8 bases outside the gene matches. CDR3 sequence (DNA): TGCGCCAGCAGCCAGGATGGGGGACAGCTCTCTGGAAACACCATATATTTT. Translated: CASSQDGGQLSGNTIYF.

This clone was counted only a few times. V gene TRBV30 combines with J gene TRBJ1-4; 7 bases are a match to TRBD1. Germline CDR1 is GTSNPN and CDR2 is SVGIG (reference sequence). The CDR3 is 14 amino acids. With V trimmed by 3 bases and J by 7 bases, 8 bases remained unmatched. The CDR3, as DNA: TGTGCCTGGAGGGGGACAGCGGCGGGTGAAAAACTGTTTTTT. Amino acids: CAWRGTAAGEKLFF.

The chain has TRBV9 and TRBJ2-2; D is possibly TRBD1 (7 bases). Germline assignment: CDR1 SGDLS and CDR2 YYNGEE. The CDR3 covers 16 residues. The germline V and J ends were trimmed by 5 bases and 4 bases, with 18 bases remaining between them. The DNA for the CDR3 is TGTGCCAGCAGGCCGGGGGATGCAGGGGGCACCGGGGAGCTGTTTTTT. Its translation: CASRPGDAGGTGELFF.

The gene calls are TRBV11-2 and TRBJ2-2, with 7 bases lining up with TRBD1. The CDR3 has 15 amino acids. Germline trimming cut 1 base from V and 6 bases from J; bases unmatched to any gene: 5. Germline values: CDR1 SGHAT, CDR2 FQNNGV. CDR3 bases: TGTGCCAGCAGCTTAGGGGCAGGGGGTTCCGGGGAGCTGTTTTTT. Translating gives CASSLGAGGSGELFF.

This sequence joins TRBV9 and TRBJ1-4, with unresolved D. Trimming pared 4 bases from V and 8 bases from J, leaving 9 bases between. Germline assignment: CDR1 SGDLS and CDR2 YYNGEE. There are 12 residues in the CDR3. The CDR3 bases are TGTGCCAGCAGCTCAGATTTCGAAAAACTGTTTTTT. Amino acids: CASSSDFEKLFF.

J is TRBJ2-1 and V is TRBV11-3; D perhaps matches TRBD1 (6 bases). Looked up from germline, CDR1 is SGHNT and CDR2 is YENEEA. V lost 1 base, J lost 2 bases, and 12 bases lay in between. The CDR3 loop spans 16 amino acids. CDR3 bases: TGTGCCAGCAGCTTAGGGAGAAGGGGGACCTACAATGAGCAGTTCTTC. This translates into CASSLGRRGTYNEQFF.

The rearrangement joins TRBV10-2 to TRBJ2-1, with 9 bases lining up with TRBD2. J gave up 9 bases and V 0 bases, and 12 bases lay outside the gene matches. The CDR3 has 17 residues. Per germline, CDR1 WSHSY and CDR2 SAAADI. CDR3: CASSESVGGRAGSEQFF. Written as DNA, the CDR3 is TGCGCCAGCAGTGAGTCTGTTGGCGGGAGGGCCGGGAGTGAGCAGTTCTTC.

The chain is built from TRBV27 and TRBJ2-1, with 7 bases that match TRBD1. The CDR3 covers 13 residues. Germline CDR1 and CDR2: MNHEY and SMNVEV (reference sequence). V gave up 2 bases and J gave up 7 bases; unmatched junction bases: 2. The CDR3 is CASSLLQGNEQFF. For the CDR3, the DNA is TGTGCCAGCAGTTTACTACAGGGGAATGAGCAGTTCTTC.

The chain joins TRBV7-2 to TRBJ1-1, with D possibly TRBD1 on 6 matching bases. Germline lookup yields CDR1 SGHTA and CDR2 FQGNSA. V lost 4 bases to trimming and J lost 8 bases, with 11 bases between them. CDR3 size: 12 residues. CDR3 loop: CASSWTVGEAFF. In DNA, the CDR3 is TGTGCCAGCAGCTGGACAGTGGGAGAAGCTTTCTTT.

The chain is built from TRBV19 and TRBJ2-7; TRBD2 agrees at 12 bases. Per germline, CDR1 LNHDA and CDR2 SQIVND (reference sequence). With V trimmed by 1 base and J by 3 bases, 4 bases remained unmatched. This CDR3 is built from 16 residues. In nucleotides, the CDR3 is TGTGCCAGTAGTATAGGCCTAGCGGGAGGGGTCTACGAGCAGTACTTC. It yields the protein CASSIGLAGGVYEQYF.

A word on this clone: Other DNA variants within this sample encode the same CDR3. V and J are TRBV19 and TRBJ1-2; D is perhaps TRBD1 (6 bases). The germline V gene encodes CDR1 LNHDA and CDR2 SQIVND (reference sequence). The CDR3 covers 14 residues. With 5 bases removed from V and 2 bases from J, the gap between germline ends came to 12 bases. As DNA, the CDR3 is TGTGCCAGTAGTCACCAGGGGACGAACTATGGCTACACCTTC. Protein: CASSHQGTNYGYTF.

The chain is built from TRBV18 and TRBJ2-5, with TRBD1 matching 7 bases. Per the germline V gene, CDR1 is KGHSH and CDR2 is LQKENI. Unmatched junction bases numbered 5, after V lost 0 bases and J lost 1 base. This CDR3 spans 16 amino acids. The CDR3 nucleotides are TGTGCCAGCTCACCACCAGGGACAGCGACCCAAGAGACCCAGTACTTC. As protein: CASSPPGTATQETQYF. The full variable domain, in which reference TRBV18 and TRBJ2-5 provide the parts outside the CDR3, is NAGVMQNPRHLVRRRGQEARLRCSPMKGHSHVYWYRQLPEEGLKFMVYLQKENIIDESGMPKERFSAEFPKEGPSILRIQQVVRGDSAAYFCASSPPGTATQETQYFGPGTRLLVL.

In its sample, this clone was seen once. The J gene is TRBJ2-7, the V gene TRBV7-9; 8 bases fit TRBD2. The CDR3 is made up of 16 amino acids. J was trimmed by 3 bases and V by 5 bases; bases with no gene match: 12. CDR1 and CDR2 from the germline V gene are SEHNR and FQNEAQ (reference sequence). For the CDR3, the DNA is TGTGCCAGCAGCCCAAGAGCGGGAGTAACAATCTACGAGCAGTACTTC. Translated: CASSPRAGVTIYEQYF.